This T cell receptor (beta chain) comes out of a study of blood T cell repertoires in COVID-19. Overall study context: Italy, Spain and the United States were the sources of the convalescent and acute COVID-19 samples.

Germline CDR1 KGHDR, CDR2 SFDVKD. The CDR3 covers 18 residues. The J segment lost 4 bases and the V segment lost 2 bases, leaving 7 bases of the junction unmatched. Recovered participants had two consecutive negative NP/OP PCR tests, healthcare professional clearance, or symptom resolution. Profiled with immunoSEQ multiplex PCR; TCRdb holds only in-frame clones, not every one. The table shows about 300,000 clones, with approximately 88% occurring only once. The sequence was collected from a man in his 60s who had recovered from COVID-19. The specimen was PBMCs or T cells enriched from blood (not recorded which). This chain uses TRBV24-1 with TRBJ2-3, with 14 nucleotides matching TRBD2. The DNA for the CDR3 is TGTGCCACCAGTGATTCCAAGACTAGCGGGAGGGCATCAGATACGCAGTATTTT. Protein: CATSDSKTSGRASDTQYF.